The 4 T cell receptor beta chains listed next were all sequenced from one sample in a study of cytomegalovirus exposure and HLA in healthy donors. The PCR used 60 Vbeta and 13 Jbeta primers. Sequencing used immunoSEQ multiplex PCR; TCRdb keeps in-frame clones, though not all of them. The sample lists about 250,000 clones, around 78% seen once, with less than 0.6% in the top ten. Sequenced input: PBMCs. These receptors all stem from a boy between 5 and 17 years old in good health and CMV-seronegative.

This clone was seen once. The chain has TRBV29-1 and TRBJ1-2, with D perhaps matching TRBD1 (5 bases). The CDR3 totals 12 residues. Per the germline V gene, CDR1 is SQVTM and CDR2 is ANQGSEA. CDR3: CTDAQGGEGYTF. The CDR3 coding sequence is TGCACCGATGCGCAGGGCGGGGAGGGCTACACCTTC.

The chain has TRBV4-2 and TRBJ1-4, with 9 bases aligning to TRBD1. The trim removed 1 base at V and 3 bases at J, leaving 0 bases unmatched. This CDR3 region has 15 residues. Germline V gene sequence: CDR1 LGHNA, CDR2 YNFKEQ. The CDR3 bases are TGTGCCAGCAGCCAAGGGACAGGGGCTAATGAAAAACTGTTTTTT. Translation gives CASSQGTGANEKLFF.

The chain links TRBV15 to TRBJ1-1; D is perhaps TRBD1 (6 bases). This CDR3 has 15 residues. The V gene lost 3 bases and the J gene lost 3 bases, with 14 bases spanning the gap. Germline CDR1 is LNHNV and CDR2 is YYDKDF (reference sequence). The CDR3 region has the DNA TGTGCCACCAGCAGCCTCGGACAGACCTACACTGAAGCTTTCTTT. This gives the protein CATSSLGQTYTEAFF.

The V and J genes are TRBV9 and TRBJ2-1, with 8 bases lining up with TRBD2. This CDR3 contains 14 residues. Germline V gene data show CDR1 as SGDLS and CDR2 as YYNGEE. Trimming removed 7 bases from V and 7 bases from J; junction bases left unmatched: 10. The CDR3 spells CASQTGGAWNEQFF. For the CDR3, the DNA is TGTGCCAGCCAAACGGGGGGGGCTTGGAATGAGCAGTTCTTC. Full variable domain (outside the CDR3, taken from reference TRBV9 and TRBJ2-1): DSGVTQTPKHLITATGQRVTLRCSPRSGDLSVYWYQQSLDQGLQFLIQYYNGEERAKGNILERFSAQQFPDLHSELNLSSLELGDSALYFCASQTGGAWNEQFFGPGTRLTVL.